The 8 T cell receptor beta chains in this list originate from one sample, sequenced in a study of blood T cells in healthy people across ages. Using a J-beta primer mix together with a sample-barcoded 5' primer, a second PCR was run for roughly 6 to 12 cycles. TCRdb ran MiXCR on the 5' RACE reads and lists one entry per CDR3 protein. The table has about 800,000 distinct CDR3 sequences, 20% to 25% seen once. The same data also contributed to another study, on T cells of mothers and their children.

The sequenced sample consisted of blood. The receptors stem from a boy aged 5-17 years in good health.

The chain joins TRBV20-1 to TRBJ2-7; D is possibly TRBD2 (5 bases). Deletions cut 6 bases from V and 3 bases from J, with 18 bases between. This CDR3 contains 14 residues. Germline lookup yields CDR1 DFQATT and CDR2 SNEGSKA (reference sequence). The CDR3: CSALEAVAGYEQYF. The CDR3 region has the DNA TGCAGTGCCCTGGAAGCGGTCGCAGGCTACGAGCAGTACTTC.

CDR3 nucleotide sequence: TGTGCCAGCAGCGTCGCGGGGGGGCTGGGAGAGACCCAGTACTTC. Protein sequence: CASSVAGGLGETQYF. This chain uses TRBV12-3 or TRBV12-4 with TRBJ2-5, with TRBD2 identical over 9 bases. There are 15 residues in the CDR3. With 6 bases clipped from V and 4 bases from J, the junction kept 9 bases outside the gene matches.

The chain couples TRBV25-1 to TRBJ2-4; perhaps TRBD1 as D (6 bases). CDR1 MGHDK and CDR2 SYGVNS come from the germline V gene. The CDR3 runs 11 residues. Trimming took 10 bases from V and 13 from J, leaving 17 bases between them. CDR3 sequence: CAIQPPGQQYF. The DNA for the CDR3 is TGTGCCATTCAGCCTCCGGGACAACAGTACTTC.

The chain is built from TRBV7-8 and TRBJ1-4, with 7 bases lining up with TRBD1. V was clipped by 3 bases and J by 6 bases; unmatched bases: 7. Germline values: CDR1 SGHVS, CDR2 FQNEAQ. CDR3 length: 15 amino acids. In DNA, the CDR3 is TGTGCCAGCAGCTTCCAGGGGGGTCGGGATGAAAAACTGTTTTTT. Encoded protein: CASSFQGGRDEKLFF.

This chain links TRBV3-1 with TRBJ1-6, with D maybe TRBD1 (5 bases). V lost 0 bases, J lost 7 bases, and 7 bases lay in between. Germline CDR1 LGHDT, CDR2 YNNKEL (reference sequence). The CDR3 is 14 residues long. The CDR3 reads CASSQEGVNSPLHF. The CDR3, as DNA: TGTGCCAGCAGCCAAGAAGGGGTGAATTCACCCCTCCACTTT.

This rearrangement joins TRBV29-1 to TRBJ2-7; no definite D call. Deletions cut 1 base from V and 0 bases from J, with 10 bases between. Germline lookup yields CDR1 SQVTM and CDR2 ANQGSEA. CDR3 length: 14 amino acids. The CDR3 bases are TGCAGCGTTGAAGGCGACGGGCACTCCTACGAGCAGTACTTC. Translating it yields CSVEGDGHSYEQYF.

The rearrangement links TRBV20-1 to TRBJ1-4; the D is unclear. CDR1 DFQATT and CDR2 SNEGSKA come from the germline V gene (reference sequence). CDR3 length: 14 residues. Trimming stripped 1 base from V and 3 bases from J, with 9 bases between. The CDR3 loop reads CSARVGFANEKLFF. The CDR3 DNA is TGCAGTGCTAGAGTTGGATTTGCTAATGAAAAACTGTTTTTT.

This clonotype was observed a handful of times. The genes are TRBV20-1 and TRBJ2-4; the match to TRBD1 covers 7 bases. CDR1 and CDR2 from the germline V gene are DFQATT and SNEGSKA (reference sequence). V shed 3 bases and J 7 bases; nucleotides not matched to a gene: 15. The CDR3 has 16 amino acids. DNA for the CDR3: TGCAGTGCTAGGGAACAAGGGGGCCGGGGTTATAACATTCAGTACTTC. It codes for CSAREQGGRGYNIQYF.